The rows below give T cell receptor beta chains drawn from one sample of a study of T-cell reconstitution after alpha-beta-depleted transplantation in children. MiXCR, applied by TCRdb to the PCR reads, yields one record per CDR3 protein. This table holds fewer than 250,000 distinct CDR3 sequences, roughly 18% found once. Sequenced material: PBMCs, mostly from graft donor cells, taken 360 days after TCRalphabeta/CD19-depleted stem cell transplant. The receptors come from a male patient under 10 years old who had a stem cell transplant for acute lymphoblastic leukemia, so the T cells may come from the graft donor. Each CDR3 is given with its conserved first and last residue. D genes are given only for firm matches. Not all rows give a size; the values are once, few, many and, for expanded clones, a class.

length	V	J	D	size	CDR3	DNA
16	TRBV5-1	TRBJ2-7	TRBD1	-	CASRDGPGQDSYEQYF	TGCGCCAGCAGGGATGGACCGGGACAGGACTCCTACGAGCAGTACTTC
12	TRBV19	TRBJ1-1	-	few	CASGDVNTEAFF	TGTGCCAGTGGGGACGTAAACACTGAAGCTTTCTTT
15	TRBV9	TRBJ1-5	-	few	CASSPSGQSNQPQHF	TGTGCCAGCAGCCCAAGCGGACAGAGCAATCAGCCCCAGCATTTT
12	TRBV6-5	TRBJ1-5	TRBD1	many	CASSDRDQPQHF	TGTGCCAGCAGTGACAGGGATCAGCCCCAGCATTTT
16	TRBV6-5	TRBJ2-5	-	few	CASSYRRFSGQETQYF	TGTGCCAGCAGTTACCGACGATTTAGCGGCCAAGAGACCCAGTACTTC
12	TRBV24-1	TRBJ2-3	-	few	CATSDFADTQYF	TGTGCCACCAGTGATTTTGCAGATACGCAGTATTTT
13	TRBV6-2/TRBV6-3	TRBJ2-3	TRBD2	few	CASTGTRRDTQYF	TGTGCCAGCACTGGGACTAGAAGGGATACGCAGTATTTT
12	TRBV6-5	TRBJ2-3	-	-	CASRGATDTQYF	TGTGCCTCTCGGGGGGCAACAGATACGCAGTATTTT
15	TRBV20-1	TRBJ2-5	-	-	CSARDTGATQETQYF	TGCAGTGCTAGAGATACGGGGGCGACCCAAGAGACCCAGTACTTC
13	TRBV29-1	TRBJ1-2	TRBD1	few	CSVPPSGGNGYTF	TGCAGCGTTCCGCCGTCAGGGGGAAATGGCTACACCTTC
14	TRBV12-3/TRBV12-4	TRBJ1-5	-	few	CASSLLQSNQPQHF	TGTGCCAGCAGTTTACTCCAGAGCAATCAGCCCCAGCATTTT
14	TRBV29-1	TRBJ2-6	-	few	CSVVAGAGANVLTF	TGCAGCGTTGTAGCAGGGGCTGGGGCCAACGTCCTGACTTTC
13	TRBV27	TRBJ2-7	TRBD2	few	CASNLAGGSEQYF	TGTGCCAGCAATCTAGCGGGGGGGTCCGAGCAGTACTTC
14	TRBV5-1	TRBJ2-2	-	-	CASSLAAGVGELFF	TGCGCCAGCAGCTTGGCCGCAGGGGTCGGGGAGCTGTTTTTT
14	TRBV4-1	TRBJ2-3	-	few	CASSQGPAGDTQYF	TGCGCCAGCAGCCAAGGTCCCGCGGGAGATACGCAGTATTTT
15	TRBV24-1	TRBJ2-7	TRBD1	-	CATSDRDSKAYEQYF	TGTGCCACCAGTGACCGGGACAGTAAAGCCTACGAGCAGTACTTC
12	TRBV15	TRBJ2-2	-	-	CATSREAGELFF	TGTGCCACCAGCAGAGAGGCCGGGGAGCTGTTTTTT
15	TRBV27	TRBJ1-1	-	-	CASTSGRRVNTEAFF	TGTGCCAGCACCTCGGGACGGCGGGTGAACACTGAAGCTTTCTTT
16	TRBV4-2	TRBJ2-1	-	few	CASSLDRYRTTNEQFF	TGTGCCAGCAGCCTCGATCGGTATCGGACTACCAATGAGCAGTTCTTC
15	TRBV6-5	TRBJ1-2	TRBD1	few	CASRATGVKNYGYTF	TGTGCCAGCAGAGCTACAGGGGTGAAGAACTATGGCTACACCTTC
14	TRBV2	TRBJ2-3	-	-	CACCFAGATGTQYF	TGTGCCTGCTGTTTCGCGGGGGCTACTGGAACGCAGTATTTT
17	TRBV4-3	TRBJ1-5	TRBD1	-	CASSQGLGDRANQPQHF	TGCGCCAGCAGCCAAGGATTAGGGGACAGGGCCAATCAGCCCCAGCATTTT
17	TRBV12-3/TRBV12-4	TRBJ2-3	TRBD1	-	CASSLVPGQRDTDTQYF	TGTGCCAGCAGTTTAGTCCCGGGACAGCGAGACACAGATACGCAGTATTTT
14	TRBV5-4	TRBJ2-3	-	-	CASSPDSRTDTQYF	TGTGCCAGCAGCCCGGACAGCCGCACAGATACGCAGTATTTT
17	TRBV7-2	TRBJ2-7	TRBD2	-	CASSWTSGGLNSYEQYF	TGTGCCAGCAGCTGGACTAGCGGGGGGTTGAACTCCTACGAGCAGTACTTC
12	TRBV21-1	TRBJ2-3	-	few	CASVWVTDTQYF	TGTGCCAGCGTGTGGGTCACAGATACGCAGTATTTT
15	TRBV20-1	TRBJ1-1	-	few	CSARLAGRMNTEAFF	TGCAGTGCTAGACTCGCTGGGAGGATGAACACTGAAGCTTTCTTT
12	TRBV20-1	TRBJ2-7	TRBD1	-	CSARRQGYEQYF	TGCAGTGCTAGAAGACAGGGCTACGAGCAGTACTTC
16	TRBV9	TRBJ2-5	TRBD2	few	CASSPGTSGGGETQYF	TGTGCCAGCAGCCCGGGGACTAGCGGGGGAGGAGAGACCCAGTACTTC
15	TRBV19	TRBJ1-1	TRBD1	-	CASNTWDRSYTEAFF	TGTGCCAGCAATACGTGGGACAGGTCGTACACTGAAGCTTTCTTT
14	TRBV20-1	TRBJ2-1	-	-	CSASVAGHYNEQFF	TGCAGTGCTAGTGTGGCGGGCCATTACAATGAGCAGTTCTTC
13	TRBV3-1	TRBJ1-1	TRBD1	-	CASSRGTGGIAFF	TGTGCCAGCAGCCGAGGGACAGGGGGAATCGCTTTCTTT
14	TRBV4-3	TRBJ2-3	-	-	CASSQVDLEDTQYF	TGCGCCAGCAGCCAAGTCGACCTCGAAGATACGCAGTATTTT
16	TRBV20-1	TRBJ2-3	-	-	CSASRDSQGSTDTQYF	TGCAGTGCTAGTCGGGACTCACAGGGGAGCACAGATACGCAGTATTTT
17	TRBV3-1	TRBJ2-3	-	-	CASSQGQGLPYTDTQYF	TGTGCCAGCAGCCAAGGGCAGGGCCTACCCTACACAGATACGCAGTATTTT